These 10 T cell receptor beta chains share one sample of origin, sequenced in a study of blood T cell repertoires in COVID-19. Data came from immunoSEQ multiplex PCR; TCRdb stores just in-frame clones and leaves some out. This repertoire shows about 360,000 clones, roughly 88% found once; its top ten account for 2% to 2.5%. The sample taken for sequencing was PBMCs or T cells enriched from blood (not recorded which). These receptors were obtained from a woman aged 40 to 50 with acute COVID-19.

The chain uses TRBV25-1 and TRBJ1-1; 9 bases are a match to TRBD1. V shed 2 bases, J shed 11 bases, and the junction held 9 bases outside the gene matches. The length of the CDR3 is 14 residues. Germline lookup yields CDR1 MGHDK and CDR2 SYGVNS. CDR3 coding DNA: TGTGCCAGCAGTGAACCCGGACAGGGGATGTTGGCTTTCTTT. As protein: CASSEPGQGMLAFF.

The chain carries TRBV7-9 and TRBJ1-1; 7 nucleotides agree with TRBD1. Per the germline V gene, CDR1 is SEHNR and CDR2 is FQNEAQ (reference sequence). Trimming took 5 bases from V and 6 from J; bases not matched to a gene: 6. This CDR3 contains 13 residues. The CDR3 coding sequence is TGTGCCAGCAGCATAGGGGGCGTCGCTGAAGCTTTCTTT. This encodes CASSIGGVAEAFF.

The chain has TRBV19 and TRBJ1-4; a weak D match, TRBD1 (5 bases). The CDR3 is made up of 15 amino acids. CDR1 is LNHDA, CDR2 SQIVND, per germline (reference sequence). Trimming cost V 7 bases and J 3 bases, with 15 bases left between them. CDR3 residues: CASTAGRGANEKLFF. The CDR3, as DNA: TGTGCCAGTACGGCAGGGAGGGGAGCTAATGAAAAACTGTTTTTT.

V usage is TRBV7-9 and J usage is TRBJ1-5, with TRBD1 matching over 9 bases. The CDR3 has 17 residues. The trim removed 6 bases at V and 1 base at J, leaving 10 bases unmatched. Germline lookup yields CDR1 SEHNR and CDR2 FQNEAQ (reference sequence). In DNA, the CDR3 is TGTGCCAGCAGAGAAGGGACCGGACAGGGGAGCAATCAGCCCCAGCATTTT. It yields the protein CASREGTGQGSNQPQHF.

This clone has just one count. The chain combines TRBV20-1 with TRBJ1-2, with TRBD1 as a possible D gene (5 bases). V lost 5 bases to trimming and J lost 8 bases, with 12 bases between them. The CDR3 has 11 amino acids. CDR1 and CDR2 from the germline V gene are DFQATT and SNEGSKA (reference sequence). CDR3 in amino acids: CSADGGVGYTF. CDR3 in DNA: TGCAGTGCTGACGGAGGGGTGGGCTACACCTTC.

The chain combines TRBV5-1 with TRBJ1-2, with a tentative D call TRBD1 (6 bases). Trimming pared 3 bases from V and 7 bases from J, leaving 16 bases between. CDR1 is SGHRS, CDR2 YFSETQ, per germline. The CDR3 extends over 14 amino acids. CDR3 amino acids: CASSSGAGETGYTF. CDR3 nucleotide sequence: TGCGCCAGCAGCTCAGGGGCAGGGGAGACTGGCTACACCTTC.

The count of this clone is one. V is TRBV11-2 and J is TRBJ1-4, with 10 bases lining up with TRBD1. Germline V gives CDR1 SGHAT, CDR2 FQNNGV. V trimming: 5 bases; J trimming: 3 bases; junction bases outside the gene matches: 12. This CDR3 contains 18 residues. DNA of the CDR3: TGTGCCAGCAGCCTGACGCCGACAGGGGGCGCAGCTAATGAAAAACTGTTTTTT. Encoded protein: CASSLTPTGGAANEKLFF.

The chain uses TRBV9 and TRBJ2-5; the D gene is possibly TRBD1 (6 bases). In germline, CDR1 is SGDLS, CDR2 YYNGEE. The length of the CDR3 is 14 residues. V lost 0 bases, J lost 2 bases, and 8 bases lay in between. The CDR3: CASSVGTGQETQYF. As DNA, the CDR3 is TGTGCCAGCAGCGTAGGAACAGGGCAAGAGACCCAGTACTTC. Supplemented by reference TRBV9 and TRBJ2-5, the full variable domain reads DSGVTQTPKHLITATGQRVTLRCSPRSGDLSVYWYQQSLDQGLQFLIQYYNGEERAKGNILERFSAQQFPDLHSELNLSSLELGDSALYFCASSVGTGQETQYFGPGTRLLVL.

The gene calls are TRBV30 and TRBJ1-6, with a tentative D call TRBD1 (5 bases). Deletions cut 8 bases from V and 7 bases from J, with 15 bases between. From germline, CDR1 is GTSNPN and CDR2 SVGIG (reference sequence). The CDR3 spans 13 residues. The CDR3 spells CAGGDNQNSPLHF. CDR3 nucleotides: TGTGCCGGAGGGGATAACCAAAATTCACCCCTCCACTTT.

This chain links TRBV10-3 with TRBJ1-4; possibly TRBD1 for D (6 bases). Trimming took off 0 bases at V and 5 bases at J, with 7 bases between the two ends. Germline CDR1 ENHRY, CDR2 SYGVKD. The CDR3 contains 14 residues. For the CDR3, the DNA is TGTGCCATCAGTGAGTCAAGGGGGAATGAAAAACTGTTTTTT. Protein: CAISESRGNEKLFF.